The source of this TCR beta chain is a study of shared clonotypes between healthy human individuals. Overall study context: Donors consisted of two women and three men between 18 and 49. Study-wide results and limits: Naive CD4 clonotype sharing across a few donors was around 5%. The low donor count limited represented genetic and exposure-history diversity.

Clones were read by immunoSEQ multiplex PCR, and TCRdb kept only the in-frame ones, dropping some. Here the sample spans 2 million to 2.5 million clones, approximately 94% being singletons. As regards this clone: What it binds is unknown.

The germline gives CDR1 MNHNS, CDR2 SASEGT. CDR3 size: 13 residues. Trimming removed 8 bases from V and 3 bases from J, with 12 bases in between. Source material: naive CD4+ T cells sorted from blood. Noted subset: CD45RA+ positively selected. The source of this sequence is a man aged 18 to 30 in good health. The chain recombines TRBV6-1 with TRBJ2-3, with D possibly TRBD2 on 6 matching bases. The CDR3 sequence: CASWRSGTDTQYF. The DNA for the CDR3 is TGTGCCAGCTGGAGGAGCGGGACAGATACGCAGTATTTT.